A selection of T cell receptor beta chains follows, all from one sample in a study of T cell responses to AZD1222 COVID-19 vaccine. Using immunoSEQ multiplex PCR, the repertoire was profiled, and TCRdb retains in-frame clones only, with some absent. The sample shows 100,000 or so clones, approximately 89% of them seen only once. The input for sequencing was peripheral blood, taken on day 0 of AZD1222 vaccination. Receptor source: an adult in good health. Each CDR3 is given with its conserved first and last residue. D genes are given only for firm matches. Clone size is stated in some rows and not others, as once, few, many or a class when expanded.

clone size | CDR3 length | J gene | V gene | D gene | CDR3 DNA | CDR3 protein
. | 14 | TRBJ1-2 | TRBV6-5 | . | TGTGCCAGCAGTTACGTGGGGGCTAACTATGGCTACACCTTC | CASSYVGANYGYTF
. | 11 | TRBJ1-1 | TRBV19 | . | TGTGCCAGTAGTATTTTGGGCGACGCTTTCTTT | CASSILGDAFF
. | 14 | TRBJ1-6 | TRBV5-4 | . | TGTGCCAGCAGCTTAGTTGGGGGGCAATCACCCCTCCACTTT | CASSLVGGQSPLHF
. | 14 | TRBJ1-4 | TRBV7-9 | . | TGTGCCAGCAGCCCTTCAGGGAGGTTAGGAAAACTGTTTTTT | CASSPSGRLGKLFF
. | 13 | TRBJ1-1 | TRBV14 | . | TGTGCCAGCAGCCAAGATCTCGGGTTCGTGGCTTTCTTT | CASSQDLGFVAFF
. | 14 | TRBJ1-2 | TRBV3-1/TRBV3-2 | TRBD1 | TGTGCCAGCAGCCATCTCAGGGGGAGCTATGGCTACACCTTC | CASSHLRGSYGYTF
. | 18 | TRBJ2-7 | TRBV5-1 | TRBD2 | TGCGCCAGCAGCTTGGCCCTAGCGGGGGGGCCTAGCTCCTACGAGCAGTACTTC | CASSLALAGGPSSYEQYF
. | 13 | TRBJ2-7 | TRBV10-1 | TRBD1 | TGCGCCAGCAGTTGGGACAGGACCTACGAGCAGTACTTC | CASSWDRTYEQYF
. | 17 | TRBJ2-1 | TRBV7-2 | TRBD1 | TGTGCCAGCAGCTTATCCACCGGGACAGGGGCCTACAATGAGCAGTTCTTC | CASSLSTGTGAYNEQFF
. | 16 | TRBJ2-1 | TRBV5-1 | TRBD1 | TGCGCCAGCAGCTTCGTTTCAGGGGGCGGCTACAATGAGCAGTTCTTC | CASSFVSGGGYNEQFF
. | 15 | TRBJ1-5 | TRBV7-9 | TRBD1 | TGTGCCAGCAGCTTAGGACAGGGGGCGGGTCAGCCCCAGCATTTT | CASSLGQGAGQPQHF
. | 16 | TRBJ2-1 | TRBV4-3 | TRBD2 | TGCGCCAGCAGCCAAGATCAGGCTAGCGGGGGGCGTGAGCAGTTCTTC | CASSQDQASGGREQFF
. | 14 | TRBJ2-7 | TRBV2 | TRBD1 | TGTGCCAGCAGTGAACTAGGGGGCGAGGACGAGCAGTACTTC | CASSELGGEDEQYF
. | 14 | TRBJ2-3 | TRBV28 | . | TGTGCCAGCAGTCTGAGGGGCGGAACAGATACGCAGTATTTT | CASSLRGGTDTQYF
. | 13 | TRBJ1-5 | TRBV21-1 | . | TGTGCCAGCAGCAAAAGGGGGGGTCAGCCCCAGCATTTT | CASSKRGGQPQHF
. | 16 | TRBJ2-1 | TRBV13 | TRBD2 | TGTGCCAGCAGCCCGACCTCAAGCGGGGCCTACAATGAGCAGTTCTTC | CASSPTSSGAYNEQFF
. | 15 | TRBJ2-1 | TRBV9 | TRBD1 | TGTGCCAGCAGCGCCCGGGACAGGGGTGGGGATGAGCAGTTCTTC | CASSARDRGGDEQFF
. | 13 | TRBJ1-2 | TRBV2 | TRBD1 | TGTGCCAGCAGCTATGGGACAGGGTATGGCTACACCTTC | CASSYGTGYGYTF
. | 15 | TRBJ2-2 | TRBV5-4 | TRBD1 | TGTGCCAGCAGCCTACAGGGGTTGTTGGCCGGGGAGCTGTTTTTT | CASSLQGLLAGELFF
once | 13 | TRBJ1-4 | TRBV28 | . | TGTGCCAGCGGCCGGTCCCTTAATGAAAAACTGTTTTTT | CASGRSLNEKLFF
. | 15 | TRBJ2-1 | TRBV11-3 | TRBD2 | TGTGCCAGCAGCCCCGGGGGGGGGCTCTACAATGAGCAGTTCTTC | CASSPGGGLYNEQFF
. | 16 | TRBJ2-2 | TRBV5-5 | . | TGTGCCAGCAGCTTGGTATTGGTCAGGGGTACCGGGGAGCTGTTTTTT | CASSLVLVRGTGELFF
. | 13 | TRBJ2-3 | TRBV28 | . | TGTGCCAGCAGTTTTCAGGAGATGGATACGCAGTATTTT | CASSFQEMDTQYF
. | 14 | TRBJ2-7 | TRBV9 | TRBD1 | TGTGCCAGCAGCCCCCGGGACAGGGTTTACGAGCAGTACTTC | CASSPRDRVYEQYF
. | 15 | TRBJ2-5 | TRBV24-1 | TRBD1 | TGTGCCACCAGTGTTGGGACAGGGGTGGGAGAGACCCAGTACTTC | CATSVGTGVGETQYF
few | 11 | TRBJ2-1 | TRBV27 | . | TGTGCCAGCAGTCCGGGGGATGAGCAGTTCTTC | CASSPGDEQFF
. | 11 | TRBJ1-3 | TRBV10-3 | . | TGTGCCATCAGTGCTGGAAACACCATATATTTT | CAISAGNTIYF
. | 12 | TRBJ1-2 | TRBV29-1 | . | TGCAGCGGTGACACAGGGAACTATGGCTACACCTTC | CSGDTGNYGYTF
. | 15 | TRBJ1-2 | TRBV15 | . | TGTGCCACCAGCAGCCCGGACAGCTTATTCTATGGCTACACCTTC | CATSSPDSLFYGYTF
. | 17 | TRBJ2-7 | TRBV27 | . | TGTGCCAGCAGTTCAAAGCCCCCCGCACAGGGCCACTACGAGCAGTACTTC | CASSSKPPAQGHYEQYF
. | 13 | TRBJ2-3 | TRBV30 | . | TGTGCCTGGAGTGACAGGGTCCGCGATACGCAGTATTTT | CAWSDRVRDTQYF
. | 17 | TRBJ1-4 | TRBV7-2 | . | TGTGCCAGCAGCTTAATAGGTTCGTCACGGGGTAATGAAAAACTGTTTTTT | CASSLIGSSRGNEKLFF
. | 15 | TRBJ2-3 | TRBV7-3 | . | TGTGCCAGCAGCTTAACCGGAGCGGATGGAGATACGCAGTATTTT | CASSLTGADGDTQYF
. | 17 | TRBJ2-2 | TRBV5-1 | . | TGCGCCAGCAGCACTAGGGAGGGGGCGATTCGTCCCGGGGAGCTGTTTTTT | CASSTREGAIRPGELFF
. | 18 | TRBJ2-2 | TRBV11-2 | . | TGTGCCAGCAGCCTCCCTCCGGGCGAGGGGGCGAACACCGGGGAGCTGTTTTTT | CASSLPPGEGANTGELFF
. | 19 | TRBJ1-4 | TRBV9 | . | TGTGCCAGCAGCGTAGGTCCCCACGGCGTAGGTACAACTAATGAAAAACTGTTTTTT | CASSVGPHGVGTTNEKLFF
. | 14 | TRBJ2-2 | TRBV6-5 | TRBD1 | TGTGCCAGCAGGCCACAGGGGTCCACCGGGGAGCTGTTTTTT | CASRPQGSTGELFF
. | 15 | TRBJ2-3 | TRBV27 | TRBD1 | TGTGCCAGCAGTCGCCGGGACAGGGGGCAAGATACGCAGTATTTT | CASSRRDRGQDTQYF
. | 17 | TRBJ2-2 | TRBV4-2 | TRBD2 | TGTGCCAGCAGCCAGGGTAGCGGGGGGCCCGACACCGGGGAGCTGTTTTTT | CASSQGSGGPDTGELFF
. | 13 | TRBJ2-1 | TRBV11-2 | . | TGTGCCAGCAGCTTTGGATCCATCAATGAGCAGTTCTTC | CASSFGSINEQFF
. | 16 | TRBJ1-4 | TRBV9 | TRBD1 | TGTGCCAGCAGCGTAACCCAGGGGGCTACTAATGAAAAACTGTTTTTT | CASSVTQGATNEKLFF
. | 13 | TRBJ2-3 | TRBV20-1 | TRBD2 | TGCAGTGCTAGTCGGGGGGATTCAGATACGCAGTATTTT | CSASRGDSDTQYF
. | 11 | TRBJ2-7 | TRBV28 | . | TGTGCCAGCAGTTTAGGTCCCGAGCAGTACTTC | CASSLGPEQYF
. | 15 | TRBJ1-6 | TRBV6-4 | TRBD1 | TGTGCCAGCAGTCGGGAACCACAGGGGAATTTCCCCCTCCACTTT | CASSREPQGNFPLHF
. | 14 | TRBJ1-2 | TRBV6-2/TRBV6-3 | . | TGTGCCAGCAGTAAACAGGGATACAACTATGGCTACACCTTC | CASSKQGYNYGYTF
. | 16 | TRBJ2-5 | TRBV6-1 | TRBD2 | TGTGCCAGCAGTGAACTTAGCGGGGGAGGTTCAGAGACCCAGTACTTC | CASSELSGGGSETQYF
once | 15 | TRBJ1-2 | TRBV27 | TRBD1 | TGTGCCAGCAGTTTAATTGGTGGGACAGGCTATGGCTACACCTTC | CASSLIGGTGYGYTF
. | 11 | TRBJ1-1 | TRBV6-5 | TRBD1 | TGTGCCAGCAGGTCCCCCAGGGGGGCTTTCTTT | CASRSPRGAFF
. | 14 | TRBJ1-1 | TRBV6-5 | . | TGTGCCAGCAGTTACAGGCTAGGGAACACTGAAGCTTTCTTT | CASSYRLGNTEAFF
. | 14 | TRBJ2-7 | TRBV5-6 | . | TGTGCCAGCAGCTTGGTCCCGGGGGCCTACGAGCAGTACTTC | CASSLVPGAYEQYF